Each of the 10 T cell receptor beta chains below was sequenced from the same sample in a study of shared clonotypes between healthy human individuals. TCRdb keeps only in-frame clones here, not all; method: immunoSEQ multiplex PCR. The table lists 1.6 million or so clones, over 95% of them singletons. Sequencing was performed on naive CD4+ T cells sorted from blood. Sample subset: CD45RA+ positively selected. Every receptor here comes from a man aged 25 to 45 in good health.

This sequence joins TRBV7-2 and TRBJ2-4; D not certain. The CDR3 covers 12 residues. V dropped 1 base and J dropped 4 bases, with 2 bases sitting between them. In germline, CDR1 is SGHTA, CDR2 FQGNSA. DNA of the CDR3: TGTGCCAGCAGCTTAGTTAAAAACATTCAGTACTTC. It codes for CASSLVKNIQYF.

V gene TRBV7-2 combines with J gene TRBJ2-1; maybe TRBD1 (6 bases). CDR3 length: 13 residues. Looked up from germline, CDR1 is SGHTA and CDR2 is FQGNSA. The V end was cut by 2 bases, the J end by 9 bases, with 11 bases between. CDR3 in amino acids: CASSLSQGGEQFF. Written as DNA, the CDR3 is TGTGCCAGCAGCTTATCCCAAGGGGGTGAGCAGTTCTTC.

The chain is built from TRBV29-1 and TRBJ2-1, with D uncertain. The CDR3 loop spans 13 amino acids. CDR1 and CDR2 from the germline V gene are SQVTM and ANQGSEA. The V end was cut by 5 bases, the J end by 8 bases, with 16 bases between. DNA for the CDR3: TGCAGCGTTAAGAATGGGTTTCGGGATGAGCAGTTCTTC. Translation: CSVKNGFRDEQFF.

The chain uses TRBV7-2 and TRBJ2-5; D gene unclear. Germline CDR1 reads SGHTA; CDR2 reads FQGNSA. CDR3 length: 16 residues. V shed 5 bases and J shed 4 bases, with 20 bases lying between them. The CDR3 protein is CASSDSRAGVGETQYF. CDR3 bases: TGTGCCAGCAGCGATTCTCGGGCTGGGGTCGGAGAGACCCAGTACTTC.

This clone appeared once. The chain uses TRBV27 and TRBJ2-7, with 10 bases lining up with TRBD2. The CDR3 is 14 residues long. Germline CDR1 MNHEY, CDR2 SMNVEV (reference sequence). J gave up 5 bases and V 4 bases, and 5 bases lay outside the gene matches. Written as DNA, the CDR3 is TGTGCCAGCAGTTCGTATAGCGGGAGGAACGAGCAGTACTTC. It encodes CASSSYSGRNEQYF.

The chain employs TRBV27 and TRBJ1-2; 7 bases are shared with TRBD1. The ends lost 1 base at V and 4 bases at J; junction bases unmatched: 3. The CDR3 runs 14 residues. Germline CDR1 reads MNHEY; CDR2 reads SMNVEV (reference sequence). The CDR3 region is CASSLFRDSYGYTF. In DNA, the CDR3 is TGTGCCAGCAGTTTATTCCGGGACAGCTATGGCTACACCTTC.

This rearrangement joins TRBV29-1 to TRBJ2-1; a weak D match, TRBD1 (6 bases). There are 12 residues in the CDR3. The ends were cut back, 7 bases at V and 4 bases at J, with 11 bases in the middle. Germline V gives CDR1 SQVTM, CDR2 ANQGSEA. The CDR3 region is CSGRTEYNEQFF. The CDR3, as DNA: TGCAGCGGAAGGACAGAGTACAATGAGCAGTTCTTC.

This sequence joins TRBV2 and TRBJ2-1, with 10 bases matching TRBD1. Germline assignment: CDR1 SNHLY and CDR2 FYNNEI. V shed 6 bases, J shed 10 bases, and the junction held 9 bases outside the gene matches. The CDR3 has 14 amino acids. As DNA, the CDR3 is TGTGCCAGCAGGGCGGGACAGGGGTCCCACGAGCAGTTCTTC. Encoded protein: CASRAGQGSHEQFF.

The chain links TRBV5-5 to TRBJ1-2; D remains unclear. The CDR3 has 14 residues. The V gene's germline CDR1 is SGHKS and CDR2 YYEKEE (reference sequence). Trimming removed 2 bases at V and 3 bases at J, with 11 bases between. Written as DNA, the CDR3 is TGTGCCAGCAGCTTTGGGGTGGCGGACTATGGCTACACCTTC. It translates to CASSFGVADYGYTF.

This chain joins TRBV18 and TRBJ1-5; 8 nucleotides agree with TRBD1. This CDR3 has 15 residues. The germline CDR1 and CDR2 sequences are KGHSH and LQKENI. V was pared by 4 bases and J by 8 bases, with 10 bases of the junction left unmatched. The chain's CDR3 is CASSLQGALQEPQHF. The CDR3 DNA reads as TGTGCCAGCTCACTTCAGGGGGCCTTACAGGAGCCCCAGCATTTT.